The clone carrying this T cell receptor beta chain has a handful of counts. Using its own MiXCR run on the 5' RACE reads, TCRdb lists one record per CDR3 protein. The repertoire consists of 690,000 or so distinct CDR3 sequences, with roughly 6% occurring once and the leading ten covering 1.5% to 2%. The source of the sample is a study of identical twins. Germline V CDR1 and CDR2: DFQATT, SNEGSKA (reference sequence). The CDR3 has 16 residues. The V and J ends lost 0 bases and 5 bases, in that order; junction bases with no gene match: 6. V usage is TRBV20-1 and J usage is TRBJ2-2; 10 nucleotides agree with TRBD1. This receptor was obtained from a man aged 18-30 years in good health. The source material was naive T cells sorted from blood. CDR3 amino acids: CSARDPGQGGTGELFF. The DNA of the CDR3 is TGCAGTGCTAGAGACCCAGGACAGGGGGGGACCGGGGAGCTGTTTTTT.